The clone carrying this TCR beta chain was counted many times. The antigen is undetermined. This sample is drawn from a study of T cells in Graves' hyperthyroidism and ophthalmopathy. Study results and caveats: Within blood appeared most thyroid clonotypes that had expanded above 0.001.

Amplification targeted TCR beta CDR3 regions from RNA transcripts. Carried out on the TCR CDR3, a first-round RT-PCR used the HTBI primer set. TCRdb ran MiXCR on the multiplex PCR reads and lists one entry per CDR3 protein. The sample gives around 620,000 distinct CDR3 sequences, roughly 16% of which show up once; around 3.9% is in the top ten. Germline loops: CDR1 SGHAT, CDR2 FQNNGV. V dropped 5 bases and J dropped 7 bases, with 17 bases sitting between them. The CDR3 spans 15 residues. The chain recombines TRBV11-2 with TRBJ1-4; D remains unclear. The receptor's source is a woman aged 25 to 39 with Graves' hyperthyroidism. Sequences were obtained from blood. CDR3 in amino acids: CASSRVAGSGEKLFF. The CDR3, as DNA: TGTGCCAGCAGCCGTGTCGCGGGGTCCGGTGAAAAACTGTTTTTT.